The clone carrying this T cell receptor beta chain was seen at least ten times. The antigen remains unidentified. The sample is drawn from a study of Graves' ophthalmopathy and Graves' hyperthyroidism. At the level of the study: Pretreatment peripheral blood was obtained at initial diagnosis.

The CDR3 runs to 14 residues. Trimming took off 1 base at V and 1 base at J, with 8 bases between the two ends. Looked up from germline, CDR1 is SGHRS and CDR2 is YFSETQ. For repertoire sequencing, the TCR beta CDR3 regions were amplified from RNA transcripts. HTBI primers primed a first-round RT-PCR, and a second-round multiplex PCR followed. MiXCR, run by TCRdb on the multiplex PCR reads, gives a single entry per CDR3 protein. This table holds 350,000 to 450,000 distinct CDR3 sequences, under 25% found once. General study points: Detected in blood as well were most expanded thyroid clonotypes with frequency above 0.001.

The sequence was obtained from a woman aged 18 to 35 with stable Graves' hyperthyroidism. The J gene is TRBJ2-5, the V gene TRBV5-1; no clear D gene. The source material was peripheral blood. Here the CDR3 reads CASSLLQFQETQYF. The CDR3 coding sequence is TGCGCCAGCAGCTTGCTGCAATTCCAAGAGACCCAGTACTTC.